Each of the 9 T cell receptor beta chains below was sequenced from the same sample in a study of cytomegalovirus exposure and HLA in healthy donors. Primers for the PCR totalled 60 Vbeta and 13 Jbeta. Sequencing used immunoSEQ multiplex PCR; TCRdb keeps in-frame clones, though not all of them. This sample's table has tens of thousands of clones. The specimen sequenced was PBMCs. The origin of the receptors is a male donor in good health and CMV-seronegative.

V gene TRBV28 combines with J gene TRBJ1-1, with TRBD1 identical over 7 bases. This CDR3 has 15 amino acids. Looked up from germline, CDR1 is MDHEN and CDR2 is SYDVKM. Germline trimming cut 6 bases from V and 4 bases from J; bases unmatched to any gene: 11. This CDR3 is CASRGARQGGTEAFF. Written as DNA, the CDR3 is TGTGCCAGCAGGGGGGCCCGACAGGGAGGCACTGAAGCTTTCTTT. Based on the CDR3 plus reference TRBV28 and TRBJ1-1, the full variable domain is DVKVTQSSRYLVKRTGEKVFLECVQDMDHENMFWYRQDPGLGLRLIYFSYDVKMKEKGDIPEGYSVSREKKERFSLILESASTNQTSMYLCASRGARQGGTEAFFGQGTRLTVV.

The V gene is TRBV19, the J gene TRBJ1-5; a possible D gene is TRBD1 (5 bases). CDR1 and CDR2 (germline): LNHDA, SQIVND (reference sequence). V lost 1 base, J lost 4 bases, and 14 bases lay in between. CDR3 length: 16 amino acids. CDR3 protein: CASSIGVRTRNQPQHF. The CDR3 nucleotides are TGTGCCAGTAGTATAGGGGTGAGGACAAGAAATCAGCCCCAGCATTTT.

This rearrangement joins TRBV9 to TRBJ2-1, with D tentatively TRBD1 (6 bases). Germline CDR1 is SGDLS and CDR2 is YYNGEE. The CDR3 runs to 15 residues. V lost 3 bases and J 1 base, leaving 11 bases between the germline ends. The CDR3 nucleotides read TGTGCCAGCAGCGCCACAGGGTCATCCTACAATGAGCAGTTCTTC. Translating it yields CASSATGSSYNEQFF.

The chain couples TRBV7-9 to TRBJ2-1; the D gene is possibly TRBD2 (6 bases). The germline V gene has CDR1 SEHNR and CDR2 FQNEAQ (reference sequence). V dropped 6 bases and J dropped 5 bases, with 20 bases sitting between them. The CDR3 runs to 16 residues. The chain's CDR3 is CASRDPSGPPDNEQFF. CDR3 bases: TGTGCCAGCAGGGACCCCAGCGGGCCCCCAGACAATGAGCAGTTCTTC. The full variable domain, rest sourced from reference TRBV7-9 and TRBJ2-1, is DTGVSQNPRHKITKRGQNVTFRCDPISEHNRLYWYRQTLGQGPEFLTYFQNEAQLEKSRLLSDRFSAERPKGSFSTLEIQRTEQGDSAMYLCASRDPSGPPDNEQFFGPGTRLTVL.

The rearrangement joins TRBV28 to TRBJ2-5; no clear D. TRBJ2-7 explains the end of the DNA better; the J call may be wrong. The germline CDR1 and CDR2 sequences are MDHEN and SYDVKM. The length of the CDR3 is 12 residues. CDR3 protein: CASSLTTYEQYF. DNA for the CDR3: TGTGCCAGCAGTTTAACCACCTACGAGCAGTACTTC.

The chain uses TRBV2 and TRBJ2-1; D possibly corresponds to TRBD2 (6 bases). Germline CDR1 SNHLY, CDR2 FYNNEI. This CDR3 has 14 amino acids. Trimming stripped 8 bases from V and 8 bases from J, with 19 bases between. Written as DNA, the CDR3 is TGTGCCAGCCTCAGGAGGGGAGAGCGGGATGAGCAGTTCTTC. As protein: CASLRRGERDEQFF.

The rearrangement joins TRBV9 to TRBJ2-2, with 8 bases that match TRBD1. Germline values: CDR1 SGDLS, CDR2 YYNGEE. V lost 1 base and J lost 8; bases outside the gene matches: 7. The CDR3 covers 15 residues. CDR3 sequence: CASSVRQGAGGELFF. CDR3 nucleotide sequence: TGTGCCAGCAGCGTACGTCAGGGGGCTGGGGGGGAGCTGTTTTTT.

CDR3 amino acids: CASSPGAPRAETQYF. In DNA, the CDR3 is TGTGCCAGCAGCCCAGGGGCCCCGCGCGCAGAGACCCAGTACTTC. V gene TRBV7-2 combines with J gene TRBJ2-5; a weak D match, TRBD1 (6 bases). The V end was cut by 5 bases, the J end by 4 bases, with 17 bases between. Germline assignment: CDR1 SGHTA and CDR2 FQGNSA. The CDR3 spans 15 residues.

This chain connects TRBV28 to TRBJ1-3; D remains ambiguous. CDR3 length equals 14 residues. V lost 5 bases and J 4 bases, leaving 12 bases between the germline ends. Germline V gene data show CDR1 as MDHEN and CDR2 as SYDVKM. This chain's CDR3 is CASSLPTVGNTIYF. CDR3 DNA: TGTGCCAGCAGTCTGCCCACGGTGGGAAACACCATATATTTT.